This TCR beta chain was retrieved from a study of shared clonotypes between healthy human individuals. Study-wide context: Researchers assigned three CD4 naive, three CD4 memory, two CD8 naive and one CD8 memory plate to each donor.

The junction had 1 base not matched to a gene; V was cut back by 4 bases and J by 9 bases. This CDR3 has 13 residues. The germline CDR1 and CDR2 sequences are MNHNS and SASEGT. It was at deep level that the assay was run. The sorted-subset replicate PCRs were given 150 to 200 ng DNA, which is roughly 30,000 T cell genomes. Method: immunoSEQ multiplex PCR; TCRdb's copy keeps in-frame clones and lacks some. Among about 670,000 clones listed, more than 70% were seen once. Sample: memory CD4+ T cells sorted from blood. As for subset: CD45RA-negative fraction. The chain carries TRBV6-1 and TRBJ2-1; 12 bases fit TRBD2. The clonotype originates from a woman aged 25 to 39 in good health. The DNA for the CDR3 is TGTGCCAGCAGTGGGACTAGCGGGACTGAGCAGTTCTTC. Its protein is CASSGTSGTEQFF.